This T cell receptor (beta chain) stems from a study of blood T cell repertoires in COVID-19. Looking at the study overall: PBMCs, B-cell-depleted T cells, or T cells provided the cDNA or gDNA that made up the material.

Data came from immunoSEQ multiplex PCR; TCRdb stores just in-frame clones and leaves some out. The sample records about 220,000 clones, 70% to 85% being singletons. CDR3 size: 15 residues. Trimming removed 0 bases from V and 8 bases from J; junction bases left unmatched: 3. Germline V gene data show CDR1 as LGHDT and CDR2 as YNNKEL (reference sequence). The clonotype originates from a man aged 35-49 years who had recovered from COVID-19. The V gene is TRBV3-1 (or the pseudogene TRBV3-2), the J gene TRBJ1-4; 10 bases match TRBD1. Source material: PBMCs or T cells enriched from blood (not recorded which). Written as DNA, the CDR3 is TGTGCCAGCAGCCAAGACGGGACAGGGGACGAAAAACTGTTTTTT. Protein sequence: CASSQDGTGDEKLFF.